This is a list of T cell receptor beta chains from one sample in a study of T-cell reconstitution after alpha-beta-depleted transplantation in children. A single record per CDR3 protein comes from TCRdb applying MiXCR to the PCR reads. The repertoire holds some 460,000 distinct CDR3 sequences, with about 16% as singletons. Sequencing was performed on PBMCs, mostly from graft donor cells, taken 360 days after TCRalphabeta/CD19-depleted stem cell transplant. These receptors were collected from a boy under two years old who had a stem cell transplant for Wiskott-Aldrich syndrome, so the T cells may come from the graft donor. CDR3s include the opening cysteine and the closing phenylalanine or tryptophan. The order of the fields is V gene, CDR3 protein.

TRBV20-1 CSARMGWYEKLFF
TRBV20-1 CSARDRGINYGYTF
TRBV10-3 CANSGRRDNEQFF
TRBV5-6 CASSYDRGFGLAYEQYF
TRBV5-1 CASSSTGTLTGELFF
TRBV11-2 CASSLIWTVTSPKTQYF
TRBV2 CASHDPREAKNIQYF
TRBV9 CASSAERDIQYF
TRBV7-9 CASSLRLNTEAFF
TRBV3-1 CASSPFDLSYEQYF
TRBV5-1 CASKSISPTWNTGELFF
TRBV24-1 CATSDLKGHAPYNEQFF
TRBV10-3 CAISDKGEQYF
TRBV20-1 CSVLASYNEQFF
TRBV2 CASSEAVEQFF
TRBV2 CASIEDRGQYEQYF
TRBV5-1 CASREDIYEKLFF
TRBV4-2 CASSFPTSGGTDNEQFF
TRBV11-2 CASSLVVSAGTGELFF
TRBV20-1 CSAAGNTEAFF
TRBV3-1 CASSPAGGPYNEQFF
TRBV28 CASSSALAGGGDF
TRBV7-2 CASSSRTGWGEQYF
TRBV27 CASSKGASQPQHF
TRBV5-1 CASRSGTGSTGELFF
TRBV29-1 CSVAGGKGNPLAKNIQYF
TRBV5-1 CASSLIPGFNQPQHF
TRBV18 CASSPPWDRAQDNEQFF
TRBV5-1 CASSPDGTGGEKLFF
TRBV15 CATSRDFGSGGNQPQHF
TRBV19 CASSPRGAAYEQYF
TRBV6-2/TRBV6-3 CASSASLTDTQYF
TRBV20-1 CSARVWDRTTYEQYF